This TCR beta chain was sequenced for a study of T cell responses to AZD1222 COVID-19 vaccine. Whole-study findings and limits: Reportedly, nearly half the spike-specific TCRs target unmutated variant regions. Only 5 or 6 AZD1222 recipients were seropositive at baseline. Most donors were white British, females outnumbered males, and clonal diversity was possibly underestimated. Two AZD1222 doses significantly raised spike-specific TCR breadth and depth over controls.

Assay used: immunoSEQ multiplex PCR; TCRdb lists only in-frame clones, some missing. The repertoire holds 100,000 or so clones, with about 88% as singletons. The germline gives CDR1 SGHRS, CDR2 YFSETQ. The CDR3 runs to 15 residues. V lost 4 bases to trimming and J lost 6 bases, with 19 bases between them. Worth noting for this clone: The target antigen is unknown.

V is TRBV5-1 and J is TRBJ1-2; D perhaps matches TRBD1 (5 bases). This sequence was found in an adult in good health. Sample: peripheral blood, taken on day 0 of AZD1222 vaccination. The CDR3 loop reads CASSEPQGARDGYTF. The DNA of the CDR3 is TGCGCCAGCAGCGAGCCCCAGGGTGCCCGGGATGGCTACACCTTC.